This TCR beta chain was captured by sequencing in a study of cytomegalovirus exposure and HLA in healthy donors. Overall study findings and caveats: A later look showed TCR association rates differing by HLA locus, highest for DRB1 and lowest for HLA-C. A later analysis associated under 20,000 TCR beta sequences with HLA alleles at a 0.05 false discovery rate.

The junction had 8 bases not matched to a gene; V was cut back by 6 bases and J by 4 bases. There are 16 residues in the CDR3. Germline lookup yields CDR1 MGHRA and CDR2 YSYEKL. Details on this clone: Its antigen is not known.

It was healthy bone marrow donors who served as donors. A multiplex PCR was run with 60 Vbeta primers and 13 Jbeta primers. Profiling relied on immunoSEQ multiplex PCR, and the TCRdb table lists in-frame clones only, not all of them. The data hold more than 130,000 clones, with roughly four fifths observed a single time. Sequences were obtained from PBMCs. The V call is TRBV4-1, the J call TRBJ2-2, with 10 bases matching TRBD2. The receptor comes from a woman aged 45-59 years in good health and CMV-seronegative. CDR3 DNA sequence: TGCGCCAGCAGGGTCATCGGGACTAGCGTCACCGGGGAGCTGTTTTTT. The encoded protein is CASRVIGTSVTGELFF.